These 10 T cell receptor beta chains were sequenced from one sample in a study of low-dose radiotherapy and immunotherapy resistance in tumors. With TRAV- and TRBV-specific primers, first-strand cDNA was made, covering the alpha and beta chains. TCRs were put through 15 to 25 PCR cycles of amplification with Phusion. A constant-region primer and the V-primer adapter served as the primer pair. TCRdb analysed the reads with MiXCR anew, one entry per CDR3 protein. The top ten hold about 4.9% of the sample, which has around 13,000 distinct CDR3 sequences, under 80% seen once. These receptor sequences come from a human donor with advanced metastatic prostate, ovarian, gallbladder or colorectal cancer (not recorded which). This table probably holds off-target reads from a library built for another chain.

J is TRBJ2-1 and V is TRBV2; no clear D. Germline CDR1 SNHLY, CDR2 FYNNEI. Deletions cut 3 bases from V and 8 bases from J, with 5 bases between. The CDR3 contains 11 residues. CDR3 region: CASSDGDEQFF. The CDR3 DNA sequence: TGTGCCAGCAGTGATGGCGATGAGCAGTTCTTC.

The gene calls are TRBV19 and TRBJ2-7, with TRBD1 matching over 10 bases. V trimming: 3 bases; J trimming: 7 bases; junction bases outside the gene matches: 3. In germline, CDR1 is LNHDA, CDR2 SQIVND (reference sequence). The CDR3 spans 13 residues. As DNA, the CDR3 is TGTGCCAGTAGTATTGGGACAGGGGTTGAGCAGTACTTC. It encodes CASSIGTGVEQYF.

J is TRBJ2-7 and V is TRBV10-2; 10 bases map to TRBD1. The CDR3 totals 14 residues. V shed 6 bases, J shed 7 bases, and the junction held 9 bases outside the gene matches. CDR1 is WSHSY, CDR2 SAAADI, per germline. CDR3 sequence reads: CASSPGTGVKEQYF. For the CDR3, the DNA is TGCGCCAGCAGCCCCGGGACAGGGGTGAAAGAGCAGTACTTC.

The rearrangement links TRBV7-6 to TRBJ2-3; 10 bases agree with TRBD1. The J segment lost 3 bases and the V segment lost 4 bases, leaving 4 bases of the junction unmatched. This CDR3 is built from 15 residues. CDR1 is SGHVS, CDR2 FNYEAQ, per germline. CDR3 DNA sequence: TGTGCCAGCAGCTACCGGGACAGGGGAACAGATACGCAGTATTTT. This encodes CASSYRDRGTDTQYF.

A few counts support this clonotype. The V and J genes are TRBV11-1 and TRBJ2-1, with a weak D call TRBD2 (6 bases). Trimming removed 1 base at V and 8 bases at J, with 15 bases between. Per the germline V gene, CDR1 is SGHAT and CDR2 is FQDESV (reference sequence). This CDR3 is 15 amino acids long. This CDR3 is CASSLDGGFRYEQFF. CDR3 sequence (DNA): TGTGCCAGCAGCTTAGACGGGGGTTTCAGGTATGAGCAGTTCTTC.

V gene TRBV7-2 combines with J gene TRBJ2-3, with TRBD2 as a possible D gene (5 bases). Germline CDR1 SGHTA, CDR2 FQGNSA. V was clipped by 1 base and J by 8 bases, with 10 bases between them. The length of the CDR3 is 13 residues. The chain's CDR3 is CASSLEGRGTQYF. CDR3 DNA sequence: TGTGCCAGCAGCTTAGAAGGCCGGGGTACGCAGTATTTT.

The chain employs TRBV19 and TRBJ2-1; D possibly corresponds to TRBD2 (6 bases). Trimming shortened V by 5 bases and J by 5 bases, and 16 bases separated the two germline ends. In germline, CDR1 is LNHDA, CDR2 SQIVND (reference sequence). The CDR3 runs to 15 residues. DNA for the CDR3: TGTGCCAGTAGTCACCAACGGGGGTTAGACAATGAGCAGTTCTTC. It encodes CASSHQRGLDNEQFF. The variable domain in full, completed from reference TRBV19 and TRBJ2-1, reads DGGITQSPKYLFRKEGQNVTLSCEQNLNHDAMYWYRQDPGQGLRLIYYSQIVNDFQKGDIAEGYSVSREKKESFPLTVTSAQKNPTAFYLCASSHQRGLDNEQFFGPGTRLTVL.

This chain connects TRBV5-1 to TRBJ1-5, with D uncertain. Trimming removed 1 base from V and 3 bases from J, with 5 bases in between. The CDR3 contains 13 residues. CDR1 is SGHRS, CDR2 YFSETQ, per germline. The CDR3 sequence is CASSLSLNQPQHF. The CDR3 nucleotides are TGCGCCAGCAGCTTGAGCCTCAATCAGCCCCAGCATTTT.

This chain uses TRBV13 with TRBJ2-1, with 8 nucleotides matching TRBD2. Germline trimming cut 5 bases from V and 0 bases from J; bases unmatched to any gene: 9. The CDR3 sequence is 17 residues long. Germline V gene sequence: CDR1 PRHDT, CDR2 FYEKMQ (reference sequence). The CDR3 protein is CASSLSSGQSSYNEQFF. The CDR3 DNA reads TGTGCCAGCAGCCTTTCTAGCGGGCAGAGCTCCTACAATGAGCAGTTCTTC. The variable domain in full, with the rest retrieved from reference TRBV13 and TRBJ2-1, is AAGVIQSPRHLIKEKRETATLKCYPIPRHDTVYWYQQGPGQDPQFLISFYEKMQSDKGSIPDRFSAQQFSDYHSELNMSSLELGDSALYFCASSLSSGQSSYNEQFFGPGTRLTVL.

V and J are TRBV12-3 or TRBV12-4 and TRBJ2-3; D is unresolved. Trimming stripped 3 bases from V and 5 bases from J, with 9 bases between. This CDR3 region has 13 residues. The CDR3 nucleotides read TGTGCCAGCAGTTTGCTCACTGGAGATACGCAGTATTTT. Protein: CASSLLTGDTQYF.